This T cell receptor beta chain derives from a study of cytomegalovirus exposure and HLA in healthy donors. Study-level background: Out of fewer than 500 genotyped donors, roughly 80% belonged to the Caucasian-associated ancestry cluster.

Study results and limitations: The authors later found HLA-associated TCR beta chains more clonally expanded than equally common others.

To note about this clone: Its matching antigen is unknown.

Vbeta (60) and Jbeta (13) primers were used in the PCR. Assay used: immunoSEQ multiplex PCR; TCRdb lists only in-frame clones, some missing. This table has roughly 100,000 clones, about four fifths appearing once. V lost 3 bases and J lost 6; bases outside the gene matches: 2. The CDR3 is 15 amino acids. The germline CDR1 and CDR2 sequences are KGHSH and LQKENI. Source material: PBMCs. The genes are TRBV18 and TRBJ2-3; 14 positions agree with TRBD2. This sequence originates from a man aged 18 to 30 in good health and CMV-seropositive. Here the CDR3 reads CASSPGTSGGDTQYF. CDR3 coding DNA: TGTGCCAGCTCACCTGGGACTAGCGGGGGCGATACGCAGTATTTT.